The clone carrying this T cell receptor beta chain was detected once. Its antigen is as yet unknown. The data were taken from a study of T cell responses to AZD1222 COVID-19 vaccine. Only in-frame clones appear in the TCRdb table, and some are missing; sequencing was by immunoSEQ multiplex PCR. Here the sample spans about 150,000 clones, over 75% being singletons. The CDR3 is 14 residues long. The germline V gene encodes CDR1 LNHNV and CDR2 YYDKDF (reference sequence). The ends were cut back, 0 bases at V and 2 bases at J, with 7 bases in the middle. Study results and limitations: Spike as a whole was targeted by vaccine-associated CD4 TCRs, dominant at 160-218 and 743-854. Close to half of all spike-specific TCRs reportedly target regions of the variants that are unmutated.

The chain links TRBV15 to TRBJ1-2; the D is unclear. The TCR sequence derives from an adult who received the AZD1222 COVID-19 vaccine. The source was peripheral blood, collected 28 days after the second AZD1222 dose. The CDR3 region is CATSRDWRNYGYTF. The CDR3 DNA sequence: TGTGCCACCAGCAGAGATTGGAGGAACTATGGCTACACCTTC. Using reference TRBV15 and TRBJ1-2 for the parts outside the CDR3, the full variable domain is DAMVIQNPRYQVTQFGKPVTLSCSQTLNHNVMYWYQQKSSQAPKLLFHYYDKDFNNEADTPDNFQSRRPNTSFCFLDIRSPGLGDTAMYLCATSRDWRNYGYTFGSGTRLTVV.